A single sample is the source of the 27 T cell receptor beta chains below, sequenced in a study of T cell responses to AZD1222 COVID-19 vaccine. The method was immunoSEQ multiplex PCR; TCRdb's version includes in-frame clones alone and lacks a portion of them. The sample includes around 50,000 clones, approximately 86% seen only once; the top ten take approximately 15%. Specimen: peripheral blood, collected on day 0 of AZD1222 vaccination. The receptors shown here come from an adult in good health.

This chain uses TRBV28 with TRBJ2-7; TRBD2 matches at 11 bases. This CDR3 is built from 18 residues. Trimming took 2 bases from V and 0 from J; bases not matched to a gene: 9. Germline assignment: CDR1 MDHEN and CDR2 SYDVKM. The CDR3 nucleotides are TGTGCCAGCAGTTTAATTTGGGGACTAGCGGAAAGCTCCTACGAGCAGTACTTC. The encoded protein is CASSLIWGLAESSYEQYF.

CDR3 loop: CASSSYSATSGNTGELFF. The CDR3 nucleotides read TGTGCCAGCAGCTCGTACTCGGCTACTAGCGGGAACACCGGGGAGCTGTTTTTT. V gene TRBV13 combines with J gene TRBJ2-2; 8 bases line up with TRBD2. This CDR3 comprises 18 residues. CDR1 is PRHDT, CDR2 FYEKMQ, per germline (reference sequence). V shed 4 bases and J 1 base; nucleotides not matched to a gene: 11.

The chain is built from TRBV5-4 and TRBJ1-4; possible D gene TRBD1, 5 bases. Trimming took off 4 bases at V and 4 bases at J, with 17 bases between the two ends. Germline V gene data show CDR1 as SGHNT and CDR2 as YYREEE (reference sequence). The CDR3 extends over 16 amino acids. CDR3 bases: TGTGCCAGCAGCGGCGACTTGGGACGGGGTAATGAAAAACTGTTTTTT. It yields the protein CASSGDLGRGNEKLFF.

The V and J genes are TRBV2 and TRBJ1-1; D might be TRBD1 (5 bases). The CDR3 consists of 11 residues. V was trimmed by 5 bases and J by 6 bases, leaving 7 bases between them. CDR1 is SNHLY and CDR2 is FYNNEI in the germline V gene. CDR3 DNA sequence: TGTGCCAGCAGTAAGGGGTCTGAAGCTTTCTTT. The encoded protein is CASSKGSEAFF.

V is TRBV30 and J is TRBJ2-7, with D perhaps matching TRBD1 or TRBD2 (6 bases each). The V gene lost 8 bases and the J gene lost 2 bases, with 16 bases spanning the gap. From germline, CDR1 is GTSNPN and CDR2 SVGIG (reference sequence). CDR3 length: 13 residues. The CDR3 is CAIEGEATYEQYF. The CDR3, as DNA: TGTGCCATTGAGGGGGAGGCTACCTACGAGCAGTACTTC.

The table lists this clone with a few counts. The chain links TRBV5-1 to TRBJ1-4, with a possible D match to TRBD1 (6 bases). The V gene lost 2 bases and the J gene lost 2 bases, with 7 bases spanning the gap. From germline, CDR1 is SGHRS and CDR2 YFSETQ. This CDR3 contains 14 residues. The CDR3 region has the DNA TGCGCCAGCAGCTTACAGGGTACTAATGAAAAACTGTTTTTT. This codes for CASSLQGTNEKLFF. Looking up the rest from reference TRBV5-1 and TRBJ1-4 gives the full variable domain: KAGVTQTPRYLIKTRGQQVTLSCSPISGHRSVSWYQQTPGQGLQFLFEYFSETQRNKGNFPGRFSGRQFSNSRSEMNVSTLELGDSALYLCASSLQGTNEKLFFGSGTQLSVL.

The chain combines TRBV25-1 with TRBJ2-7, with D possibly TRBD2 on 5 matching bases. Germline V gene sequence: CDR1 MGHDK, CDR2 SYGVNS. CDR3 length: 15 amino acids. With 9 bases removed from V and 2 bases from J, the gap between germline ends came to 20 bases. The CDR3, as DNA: TGTGCCAGATCAACAACGGACTCCCGGACCTACGAGCAGTACTTC. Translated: CARSTTDSRTYEQYF.

The DNA of the CDR3 is TGTGCCTGGAGGCGGGTTTCAGGCTATGGCTACACCTTC. Translation gives CAWRRVSGYGYTF. The V and J genes are TRBV30 and TRBJ1-2; no clear D. The germline gives CDR1 GTSNPN, CDR2 SVGIG (reference sequence). The CDR3 contains 13 residues. Between the trimmed V and J ends, which lost 3 bases and 4 bases, there was a span of 12 bases. Variable domain in full (rest from reference TRBV30 and TRBJ1-2): SQTIHQWPATLVQPVGSPLSLECTVEGTSNPNLYWYRQAAGRGLQLLFYSVGIGQISSEVPQNLSASRPQDRQFILSSKKLLLSDSGFYLCAWRRVSGYGYTFGSGTRLTVV.

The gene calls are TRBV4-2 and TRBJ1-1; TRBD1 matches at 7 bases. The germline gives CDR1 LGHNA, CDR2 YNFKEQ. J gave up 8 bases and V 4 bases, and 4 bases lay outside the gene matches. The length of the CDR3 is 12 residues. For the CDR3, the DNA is TGTGCCAGCAGCCTCGACAGGGAGGAAGCTTTCTTT. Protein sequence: CASSLDREEAFF.

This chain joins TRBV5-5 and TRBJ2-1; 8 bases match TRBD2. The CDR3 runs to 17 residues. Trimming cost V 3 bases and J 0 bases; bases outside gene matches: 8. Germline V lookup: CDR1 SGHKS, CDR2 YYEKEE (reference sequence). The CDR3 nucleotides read TGTGCCAGCAGCTCGGCGTCGCTAGCGGGCTCCTACAATGAGCAGTTCTTC. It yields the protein CASSSASLAGSYNEQFF.

The CDR3 coding sequence is TGTGCCAGCAGTGAAGGATTTGGAAGAGACGAAAAACTGTTTTTT. It codes for CASSEGFGRDEKLFF. The V and J genes are TRBV2 and TRBJ1-4; no definite D call. With 1 base removed from V and 8 bases from J, the gap between germline ends came to 14 bases. The CDR3 loop spans 15 amino acids. In germline, CDR1 is SNHLY, CDR2 FYNNEI.

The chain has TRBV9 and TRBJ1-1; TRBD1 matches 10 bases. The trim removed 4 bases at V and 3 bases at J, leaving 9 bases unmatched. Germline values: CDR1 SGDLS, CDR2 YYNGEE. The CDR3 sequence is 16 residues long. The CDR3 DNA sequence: TGTGCCAGCAGCACTGGACAGGGGGGACTGTACACTGAAGCTTTCTTT. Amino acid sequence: CASSTGQGGLYTEAFF.

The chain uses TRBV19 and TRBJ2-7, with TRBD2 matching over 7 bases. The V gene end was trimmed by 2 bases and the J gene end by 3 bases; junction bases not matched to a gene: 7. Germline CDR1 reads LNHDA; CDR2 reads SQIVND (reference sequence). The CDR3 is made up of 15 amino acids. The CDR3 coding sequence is TGTGCCAGTAGTATACTGAGCGGGACTCACTACGAGCAGTACTTC. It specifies CASSILSGTHYEQYF.

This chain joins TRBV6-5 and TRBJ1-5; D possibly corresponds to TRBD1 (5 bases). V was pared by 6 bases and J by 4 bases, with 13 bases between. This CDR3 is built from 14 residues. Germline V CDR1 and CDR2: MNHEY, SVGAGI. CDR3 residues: CASSGTGVNQPQHF. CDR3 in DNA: TGTGCCAGCAGCGGGACTGGGGTTAATCAGCCCCAGCATTTT.

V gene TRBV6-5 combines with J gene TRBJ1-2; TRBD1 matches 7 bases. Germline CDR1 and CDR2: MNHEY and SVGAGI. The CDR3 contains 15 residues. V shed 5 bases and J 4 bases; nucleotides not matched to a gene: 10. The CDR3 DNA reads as TGTGCCAGCAGTACATCCGGAACAGGGGCCTATGGCTACACCTTC. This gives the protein CASSTSGTGAYGYTF.

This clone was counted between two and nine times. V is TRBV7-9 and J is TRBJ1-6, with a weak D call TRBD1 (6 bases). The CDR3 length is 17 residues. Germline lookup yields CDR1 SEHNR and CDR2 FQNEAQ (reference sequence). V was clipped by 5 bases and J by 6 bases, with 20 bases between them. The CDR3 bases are TGTGCCAGCAGCCCTCCCCTCCGGGACACCCTTAATTCACCCCTCCACTTT. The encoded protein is CASSPPLRDTLNSPLHF.

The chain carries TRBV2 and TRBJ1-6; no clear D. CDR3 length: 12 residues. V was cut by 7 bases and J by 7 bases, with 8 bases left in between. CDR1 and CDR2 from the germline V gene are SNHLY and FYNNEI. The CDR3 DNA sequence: TGTGCCAGCAATACGGGGAATTCACCCCTCCACTTT. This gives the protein CASNTGNSPLHF.

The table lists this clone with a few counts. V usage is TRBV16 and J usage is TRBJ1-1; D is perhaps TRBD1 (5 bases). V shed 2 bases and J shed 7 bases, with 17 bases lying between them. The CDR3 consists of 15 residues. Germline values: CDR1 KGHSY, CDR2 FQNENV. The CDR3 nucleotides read TGTGCCAGCAGCCAACCCCCCGGCAGGGCTGGTGAAGCTTTCTTT. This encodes CASSQPPGRAGEAFF.

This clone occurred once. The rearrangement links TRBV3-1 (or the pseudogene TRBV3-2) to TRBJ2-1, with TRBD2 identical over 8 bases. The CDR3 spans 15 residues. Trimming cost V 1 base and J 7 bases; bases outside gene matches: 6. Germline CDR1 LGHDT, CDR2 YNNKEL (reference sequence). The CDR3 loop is CASSQGSGMGNEQFF. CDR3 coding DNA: TGTGCCAGCAGCCAAGGTAGCGGGATGGGAAATGAGCAGTTCTTC.

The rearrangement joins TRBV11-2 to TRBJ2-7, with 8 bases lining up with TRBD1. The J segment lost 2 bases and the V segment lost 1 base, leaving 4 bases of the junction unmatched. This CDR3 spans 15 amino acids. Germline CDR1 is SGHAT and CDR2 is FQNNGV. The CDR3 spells CASSLGEQGAYEQYF. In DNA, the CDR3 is TGTGCCAGCAGCTTAGGGGAACAGGGGGCCTACGAGCAGTACTTC.

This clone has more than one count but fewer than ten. The CDR3 reads CASSLNRESYNSPLHF. The CDR3, as DNA: TGTGCCAGCAGTTTAAACCGGGAGTCCTATAATTCACCCCTCCACTTT. The V call is TRBV27, the J call TRBJ1-6; no definite D call. Germline loops: CDR1 MNHEY, CDR2 SMNVEV (reference sequence). The CDR3 length is 16 residues. With 2 bases removed from V and 1 base from J, the gap between germline ends came to 9 bases.

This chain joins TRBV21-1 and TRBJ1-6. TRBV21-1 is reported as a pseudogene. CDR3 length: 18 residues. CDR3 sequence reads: CASSKALWRRSYNSPLHF. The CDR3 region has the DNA TGTGCCAGCAGCAAAGCGCTCTGGAGAAGATCCTATAATTCACCCCTCCACTTT.

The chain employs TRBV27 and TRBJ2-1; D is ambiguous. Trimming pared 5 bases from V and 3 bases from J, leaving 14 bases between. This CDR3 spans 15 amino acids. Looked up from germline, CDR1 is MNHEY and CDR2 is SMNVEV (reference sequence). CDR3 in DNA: TGTGCCAGCAGTGTAATGGTAGGGTTCTACAATGAGCAGTTCTTC. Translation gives CASSVMVGFYNEQFF.

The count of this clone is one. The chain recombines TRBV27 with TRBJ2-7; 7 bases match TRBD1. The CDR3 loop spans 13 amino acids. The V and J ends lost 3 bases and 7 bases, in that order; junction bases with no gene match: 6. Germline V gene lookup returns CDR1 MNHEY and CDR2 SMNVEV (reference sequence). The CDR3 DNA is TGTGCCAGCAGTTTCGGACAGGCTAGGGAGCAGTACTTC. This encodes CASSFGQAREQYF.

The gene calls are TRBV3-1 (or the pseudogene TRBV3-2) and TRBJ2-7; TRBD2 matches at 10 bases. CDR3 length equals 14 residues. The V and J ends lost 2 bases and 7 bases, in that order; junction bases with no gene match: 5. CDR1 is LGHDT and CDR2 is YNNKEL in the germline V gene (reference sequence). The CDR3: CASSQTSGMVEQYF. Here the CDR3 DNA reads TGTGCCAGCAGCCAAACTAGCGGGATGGTTGAGCAGTACTTC.

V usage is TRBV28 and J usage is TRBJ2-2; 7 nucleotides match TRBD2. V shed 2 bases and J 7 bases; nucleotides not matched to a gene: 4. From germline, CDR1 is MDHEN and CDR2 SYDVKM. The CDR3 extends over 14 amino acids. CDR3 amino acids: CASSLSGIIGELFF. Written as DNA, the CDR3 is TGTGCCAGCAGTTTAAGCGGGATAATCGGGGAGCTGTTTTTT.

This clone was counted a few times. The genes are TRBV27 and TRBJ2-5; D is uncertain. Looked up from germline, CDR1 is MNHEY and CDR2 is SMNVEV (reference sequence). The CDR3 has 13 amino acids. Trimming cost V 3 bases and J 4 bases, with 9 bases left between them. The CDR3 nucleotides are TGTGCCAGCAGTTTTTGGAAAGGAGAGACCCAGTACTTC. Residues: CASSFWKGETQYF.